These 24 T cell receptor beta chains originate from one sample sequenced in a study of shared clonotypes between healthy human individuals. Assay used: immunoSEQ multiplex PCR; TCRdb lists only in-frame clones, some missing. The sample consists of under 1,100,000 clones, around 74% of them appearing once. The specimen sequenced was memory CD4+ T cells sorted from blood. Subset reported: CD45RA-negative fraction. These receptors were taken from a man between 18 and 29 years old in good health.

This sequence joins TRBV10-3 and TRBJ2-7; no clear D gene. The CDR3 totals 13 residues. The V end was cut by 4 bases, the J end by 0 bases, with 7 bases between. Germline CDR1 and CDR2: ENHRY and SYGVKD. The CDR3 DNA sequence: TGTGCCATCAGTGTCCCCACCTCCTACGAGCAGTACTTC. This translates into CAISVPTSYEQYF.

The chain is built from TRBV6-6 and TRBJ1-5, with 12 positions matching TRBD1. Germline V gives CDR1 MNHNY, CDR2 SVGAGI (reference sequence). This CDR3 is 16 amino acids long. J gave up 6 bases and V 2 bases, and 5 bases lay outside the gene matches. CDR3 in amino acids: CASSYPGTGGVQPQHF. As DNA, the CDR3 is TGTGCCAGCAGTTACCCTGGGACAGGGGGCGTTCAGCCCCAGCATTTT.

V usage is TRBV7-9 and J usage is TRBJ2-1, with D possibly TRBD2 on 5 matching bases. Germline V lookup: CDR1 SEHNR, CDR2 FQNEAQ (reference sequence). The CDR3 sequence is 12 residues long. V lost 4 bases to trimming and J lost 9 bases, with 10 bases between them. CDR3 loop: CASSSTKGEQFF. The CDR3 nucleotides are TGTGCCAGCAGCTCGACTAAGGGTGAGCAGTTCTTC.

V is TRBV5-6 and J is TRBJ1-1; no clear D. V lost 0 bases and J 1 base, leaving 4 bases between the germline ends. The CDR3 has 13 amino acids. Per germline, CDR1 SGHDT and CDR2 YYEEEE. CDR3 amino acids: CASSLETNTEAFF. CDR3 nucleotide sequence: TGTGCCAGCAGCTTGGAGACGAACACTGAAGCTTTCTTT.

As regards this clone: Other DNA variants within this sample encode the same CDR3. The gene calls are TRBV5-1 and TRBJ2-3; D is possibly TRBD1 or TRBD2 (6 bases each). Per germline, CDR1 SGHRS and CDR2 YFSETQ. There are 16 residues in the CDR3. Deletions cut 0 bases from V and 0 bases from J, with 11 bases between. The CDR3 loop is CASSLEGGLSTDTQYF. CDR3 nucleotides: TGCGCCAGCAGCTTGGAAGGGGGGCTGAGCACAGATACGCAGTATTTT.

This clone was counted ten times or more. V is TRBV5-6 and J is TRBJ1-3, with 8 bases that match TRBD1. Looked up from germline, CDR1 is SGHDT and CDR2 is YYEEEE. J was trimmed by 4 bases and V by 0 bases; bases with no gene match: 15. The CDR3 covers 19 residues. The CDR3 is CASSLEVLNAGGRGNTIYF. The DNA of the CDR3 is TGTGCCAGCAGCTTGGAAGTTTTGAATGCAGGGGGCAGGGGAAACACCATATATTTT.

V and J are TRBV6-4 and TRBJ1-6, with 10 bases that match TRBD1. The CDR3 length is 15 residues. V gave up 5 bases and J gave up 10 bases; unmatched junction bases: 8. Looked up from germline, CDR1 is MRHNA and CDR2 is SNTAGT. The CDR3 is CASSSGQGDRSPLHF. The DNA for the CDR3 is TGTGCCAGCAGTAGCGGACAGGGGGATAGGTCACCCCTCCACTTT.

The chain couples TRBV5-1 to TRBJ2-3; 11 bases agree with TRBD2. The V and J ends lost 4 bases and 4 bases, in that order; junction bases with no gene match: 11. Germline V gene sequence: CDR1 SGHRS, CDR2 YFSETQ. The CDR3 spans 17 residues. The CDR3 protein is CASSPNLAGGLSDTQYF. As DNA, the CDR3 is TGCGCCAGCAGCCCTAACCTAGCGGGAGGTCTTTCAGATACGCAGTATTTT.

The genes are TRBV11-2 and TRBJ1-1; unclear D gene. The V gene lost 3 bases and the J gene lost 0 bases, with 17 bases spanning the gap. CDR3 length: 17 residues. Germline values: CDR1 SGHAT, CDR2 FQNNGV. CDR3 nucleotides: TGTGCCAGCAGCTTCTGGCCAGAGCTAGCCGTGAACACTGAAGCTTTCTTT. Its translation: CASSFWPELAVNTEAFF. Complete variable domain (other parts from reference TRBV11-2 and TRBJ1-1): EAGVAQSPRYKIIEKRQSVAFWCNPISGHATLYWYQQILGQGPKLLIQFQNNGVVDDSQLPKDRFSAERLKGVDSTLKIQPAKLEDSAVYLCASSFWPELAVNTEAFFGQGTRLTVV.

This clone appeared once. The gene calls are TRBV6-6 and TRBJ1-4; 7 nucleotides match TRBD1. Per germline, CDR1 MNHNY and CDR2 SVGAGI (reference sequence). The CDR3 contains 16 residues. J lost 0 bases, V lost 4 bases, and 5 bases had no gene match. This CDR3 reads CASSFRDSPTNEKLFF. In DNA form, the CDR3 reads TGTGCCAGCAGTTTCCGGGACAGTCCAACTAATGAAAAACTGTTTTTT.

The chain is built from TRBV18 and TRBJ1-5; 8 positions match TRBD1. V lost 4 bases to trimming and J lost 4 bases; unmatched junction nucleotides: 6. The germline V gene has CDR1 KGHSH and CDR2 LQKENI. The length of the CDR3 is 15 residues. The CDR3 protein is CASSRQGQINQPQHF. The DNA for the CDR3 is TGTGCCAGCTCACGACAGGGGCAAATTAATCAGCCCCAGCATTTT.

This clone has a handful of counts. The chain couples TRBV19 to TRBJ2-1; TRBD1 aligns across 9 bases. CDR1 and CDR2 from the germline V gene are LNHDA and SQIVND (reference sequence). After removal of 6 bases from V and 3 bases from J, the junction contained 6 bases not matched to a gene. The CDR3 covers 15 residues. CDR3 sequence: CASSVQGALYNEQFF. CDR3 DNA sequence: TGTGCCAGTAGCGTACAGGGGGCGCTCTACAATGAGCAGTTCTTC.

This chain uses TRBV28 with TRBJ1-1; D unclear. CDR1 is MDHEN and CDR2 is SYDVKM in the germline V gene. V shed 3 bases and J shed 2 bases, with 10 bases lying between them. This CDR3 is 14 amino acids long. The CDR3 DNA reads as TGTGCCAGCAGTTTCCACAGATTAAACACTGAAGCTTTCTTT. Translated, it gives CASSFHRLNTEAFF.

The rearrangement links TRBV4-1 to TRBJ2-5; weak D call: TRBD1 (5 bases). V was cut by 0 bases and J by 7 bases, with 18 bases left in between. The CDR3 consists of 16 residues. Germline V gives CDR1 MGHRA, CDR2 YSYEKL. The CDR3 nucleotides are TGCGCCAGCAGCCAAGATAGGGGCGGCCCTCTGGGGACCCAGTACTTC. Encoded protein: CASSQDRGGPLGTQYF.

The chain has TRBV28 and TRBJ1-2; D call uncertain. CDR1 MDHEN and CDR2 SYDVKM come from the germline V gene. The CDR3 sequence is 14 residues long. Trimming left V 5 bases short and J 4 bases short, with 14 bases between. The CDR3 reads CASSPGGPPYGYTF. CDR3 DNA: TGTGCCAGCAGTCCAGGAGGGCCCCCCTATGGCTACACCTTC.

This chain connects TRBV11-2 to TRBJ2-7; D is unresolved. CDR1 is SGHAT, CDR2 FQNNGV, per germline. This CDR3 is built from 14 residues. V lost 0 bases and J 3 bases, leaving 9 bases between the germline ends. CDR3 protein: CASSLETSFYEQYF. Here the CDR3 DNA reads TGTGCCAGCAGCTTAGAGACGTCCTTCTACGAGCAGTACTTC. Full variable domain (outside the CDR3, taken from reference TRBV11-2 and TRBJ2-7): EAGVAQSPRYKIIEKRQSVAFWCNPISGHATLYWYQQILGQGPKLLIQFQNNGVVDDSQLPKDRFSAERLKGVDSTLKIQPAKLEDSAVYLCASSLETSFYEQYFGPGTRLTVT.

V and J are TRBV7-2 and TRBJ2-5; the match to TRBD2 covers 11 bases. The germline CDR1 and CDR2 sequences are SGHTA and FQGNSA. The CDR3 consists of 16 residues. Trimming at V came to 1 base and at J to 2 bases, leaving 3 bases not matched to a gene. The CDR3: CASSLGASGGQETQYF. The CDR3 region has the DNA TGTGCCAGCAGCTTAGGGGCTAGCGGGGGGCAAGAGACCCAGTACTTC.

The chain couples TRBV27 to TRBJ1-1, with D uncertain. Germline CDR1 is MNHEY and CDR2 is SMNVEV (reference sequence). The CDR3 totals 14 residues. V lost 6 bases and J 0 bases, leaving 11 bases between the germline ends. The CDR3 sequence: CASRQGWMNTEAFF. CDR3 bases: TGTGCCAGCAGGCAAGGGTGGATGAACACTGAAGCTTTCTTT.

This clone was picked up one time. V and J are TRBV19 and TRBJ1-1; D is perhaps TRBD1 (5 bases). Germline V gives CDR1 LNHDA, CDR2 SQIVND (reference sequence). The CDR3 extends over 14 amino acids. With 2 bases removed from V and 6 bases from J, the gap between germline ends came to 13 bases. The CDR3: CASSIRQGNAEAFF. CDR3 nucleotide sequence: TGTGCCAGTAGTATAAGGCAGGGAAATGCTGAAGCTTTCTTT. Full variable domain (rest looked up from reference TRBV19 and TRBJ1-1): DGGITQSPKYLFRKEGQNVTLSCEQNLNHDAMYWYRQDPGQGLRLIYYSQIVNDFQKGDIAEGYSVSREKKESFPLTVTSAQKNPTAFYLCASSIRQGNAEAFFGQGTRLTVV.

The rearrangement uses TRBV10-1 and TRBJ2-7, with D hard to call. CDR3 length: 14 residues. The ends were cut back, 0 bases at V and 0 bases at J, with 6 bases in the middle. From germline, CDR1 is WNHNN and CDR2 SYGVQD (reference sequence). CDR3 region: CASSESGFSYEQYF. The CDR3, as DNA: TGCGCCAGCAGTGAGTCGGGATTCTCCTACGAGCAGTACTTC.

The chain joins TRBV4-3 to TRBJ2-7, with 7 bases fitting TRBD1. J was trimmed by 1 base and V by 0 bases; bases with no gene match: 3. Germline CDR1 is LGHNA and CDR2 is YSLEER. The CDR3 totals 15 residues. CDR3 DNA: TGCGCCAGCAGCCAAGACAGGGGGTCTTCCTACGAGCAGTACTTC. Translating gives CASSQDRGSSYEQYF.

The V gene is TRBV5-1, the J gene TRBJ1-5, with unresolved D. The CDR3 covers 16 residues. V dropped 0 bases and J dropped 0 bases, with 10 bases sitting between them. Germline CDR1 and CDR2: SGHRS and YFSETQ. DNA of the CDR3: TGCGCCAGCAGCTTGGAAGTTTTAGGTAGCAATCAGCCCCAGCATTTT. Translation gives CASSLEVLGSNQPQHF.

This sequence joins TRBV10-2 and TRBJ2-7; 7 bases map to TRBD2. The CDR3 spans 15 residues. Per the germline V gene, CDR1 is WSHSY and CDR2 is SAAADI. With 6 bases clipped from V and 2 bases from J, the junction kept 10 bases outside the gene matches. The CDR3 loop is CASRGGWDSTYEQYF. The CDR3 DNA reads as TGCGCCAGCAGGGGGGGGTGGGATAGCACCTACGAGCAGTACTTC.

The chain uses TRBV2 and TRBJ2-5, with 9 nucleotides matching TRBD2. Germline loops: CDR1 SNHLY, CDR2 FYNNEI. Trimming removed 4 bases from V and 5 bases from J; junction bases left unmatched: 8. The length of the CDR3 is 15 residues. The CDR3 region is CASSVLAGGPETQYF. The CDR3 DNA follows: TGTGCCAGCAGTGTACTTGCGGGAGGGCCGGAGACCCAGTACTTC. Full variable domain (remainder filled in from reference TRBV2 and TRBJ2-5): EPEVTQTPSHQVTQMGQEVILRCVPISNHLYFYWYRQILGQKVEFLVSFYNNEISEKSEIFDDQFSVERPDGSNFTLKIRSTKLEDSAMYFCASSVLAGGPETQYFGPGTRLLVL.